This is a list of T cell receptor beta chains from one sample in a study of blood T cells in healthy people across ages. MiXCR, run by TCRdb on the 5' RACE reads, gives a single entry per CDR3 protein. The table records about 690,000 distinct CDR3 sequences, around 41% of them present only once. The sequenced material came from blood. The source of these receptors is a man older than 75 in good health. The CDR3 runs from the conserved cysteine through the conserved F or W. D genes are given only for firm matches. Rows may omit the clone size; those that give it use once, few, many or a size class.

TRBJ2-5 | TRBV20-1 | - | - | CSASFPTTGERYF | TGCAGTGCTAGTTTTCCAACGACGGGGGAGCGGTACTTC
TRBJ2-1 | TRBV7-2 | - | TRBD2 | CASSLNAGGINEQFF | TGTGCCAGCAGCTTAAATGCGGGAGGAATCAATGAGCAGTTCTTC
TRBJ2-7 | TRBV6-1 | few | TRBD1 | CASSYRDRDYEQYF | TGTGCCAGCAGCTACCGGGACAGAGACTACGAGCAGTACTTC
TRBJ2-1 | TRBV6-2/TRBV6-3 | once | TRBD2 | CASSQLSGTYNEQFF | TGTGCCAGCAGCCAACTAAGCGGGACTTACAATGAGCAGTTCTTC
TRBJ1-5 | TRBV2 | - | TRBD1 | CASSEEGAVTNQPQHF | TGTGCCAGCAGTGAAGAGGGGGCCGTAACGAATCAGCCCCAGCATTTT
TRBJ2-2 | TRBV12-3/TRBV12-4 | - | TRBD2 | CASREKGRENAGELFF | TGTGCCAGCAGGGAAAAGGGGCGGGAGAACGCCGGGGAGCTGTTTTTT
TRBJ2-5 | TRBV6-2/TRBV6-3 | many | - | CASRGLGGLLETQYF | TGTGCCAGCAGAGGCCTCGGCGGGCTGCTAGAGACCCAGTACTTC
TRBJ2-7 | TRBV14 | - | - | CTSSQLGPGSYEQYF | TGTACCAGCAGCCAACTAGGACCGGGCTCCTACGAGCAGTACTTC
TRBJ2-5 | TRBV7-2 | - | - | CASSLERQVQVPETQYF | TGTGCCAGCAGCTTAGAGCGACAGGTGCAAGTTCCAGAGACCCAGTACTTC
TRBJ2-5 | TRBV6-6 | - | TRBD1 | CASIMQGEQYF | TGTGCCAGCATCATGCAGGGGGAGCAGTACTTC
TRBJ2-5 | TRBV7-2 | many | TRBD1 | CASSQATGGETQYF | TGTGCCAGCAGCCAAGCGACAGGGGGAGAGACCCAGTACTTC
TRBJ2-4 | TRBV12-3/TRBV12-4 | few | TRBD2 | CAQVMASGRATYF | TGTGCCCAGGTGATGGCTAGCGGGAGGGCGACGTACTTC
TRBJ2-3 | TRBV6-2/TRBV6-3 | - | - | CASSREQEGTDTQYF | TGTGCCAGCAGCCGGGAACAGGAGGGCACAGATACGCAGTATTTT
TRBJ2-1 | TRBV4-1 | - | - | CASSQERVLDYNEQFF | TGCGCCAGCAGCCAAGAGCGGGTACTCGACTACAATGAGCAGTTCTTC
TRBJ2-3 | TRBV9 | once | TRBD2 | CASSVGVSGRSDTQYF | TGTGCCAGCAGCGTAGGGGTTAGCGGGAGATCTGATACGCAGTATTTT
TRBJ2-1 | TRBV6-4 | - | TRBD1 | CASSEGTGTRQFF | TGTGCCAGCAGTGAGGGGACAGGGACAAGACAGTTCTTC
TRBJ1-2 | TRBV20-1 | - | - | CSARDQGRGYGYTF | TGCAGTGCTAGAGATCAGGGCCGGGGCTATGGCTACACCTTC
TRBJ1-1 | TRBV7-9 | few | - | CASSPTGRRGVSEAFF | TGTGCCAGCAGCCCGACCGGACGGAGGGGTGTTTCTGAAGCTTTCTTT
TRBJ1-3 | TRBV7-6 | - | - | CASSLYGRGSGNTIYF | TGTGCCAGCAGCTTATACGGCAGAGGATCTGGAAACACCATATATTTT
TRBJ2-1 | TRBV9 | - | TRBD2 | CASSPGTSGRAGNEQFF | TGTGCCAGCAGCCCTGGGACTAGCGGGAGGGCAGGGAATGAGCAGTTCTTC
TRBJ1-1 | TRBV7-2 | few | - | CASSSGGHRSEAFF | TGTGCCAGCAGCTCGGGGGGACATAGGTCTGAAGCTTTCTTT
TRBJ2-3 | TRBV13 | - | TRBD2 | CASSSKRDTDTQYF | TGTGCCAGCAGCTCCAAGCGGGATACAGATACGCAGTATTTT
TRBJ1-6 | TRBV25-1 | few | - | CASSPTRNYNSPLHF | TGTGCCAGCAGTCCGACACGAAACTATAATTCACCCCTCCACTTT
TRBJ1-6 | TRBV6-5 | many | TRBD1 | CASSSRDSPPLHF | TGTGCCAGCAGTTCCCGGGACAGTCCGCCCCTCCACTTT
TRBJ2-7 | TRBV18 | - | TRBD2 | CASSPLGTSGGEQYF | TGTGCCAGCTCACCCCTCGGGACTAGCGGGGGTGAGCAGTACTTC
TRBJ1-5 | TRBV5-1 | - | - | CASSLDGKKDQPQHF | TGCGCCAGCAGCTTGGATGGAAAGAAGGATCAGCCCCAGCATTTT
TRBJ2-5 | TRBV2 | - | TRBD1 | CASVKQGADGETQYF | TGTGCCAGTGTTAAACAGGGGGCGGACGGGGAGACCCAGTACTTC
TRBJ2-1 | TRBV20-1 | - | TRBD1 | CSVYSGTGGSEQFF | TGCAGTGTGTACTCCGGGACAGGGGGATCGGAGCAGTTCTTC
TRBJ1-2 | TRBV7-6 | few | - | CASSQIAGHGYTF | TGTGCCAGCAGCCAGATTGCTGGGCACGGCTACACCTTC
TRBJ2-4 | TRBV6-5 | many | TRBD1 | CASSMGQKNIQYF | TGTGCCAGCAGTATGGGACAGAAAAACATTCAGTACTTC
TRBJ2-1 | TRBV20-1 | few | - | CSARDKGTNPGGEQFF | TGCAGTGCTAGAGATAAGGGGACAAACCCTGGTGGTGAGCAGTTCTTC
TRBJ2-7 | TRBV5-1 | - | TRBD2 | CASSFAGGSYNEQYF | TGCGCCAGCAGCTTTGCGGGGGGGTCTTACAATGAGCAGTACTTC